Presented here are 23 T cell receptor beta chains from one specimen sequenced in a study of blood T cell repertoires in COVID-19. TCRdb keeps only in-frame clones here, not all; method: immunoSEQ multiplex PCR. Of under 350,000 clones in the sample, approximately 86% are singletons; the top ten hold about 4.2%. Source material: PBMCs or T cells enriched from blood (not recorded which). Every receptor here comes from a woman between 35 and 50 years old with acute COVID-19.

The CDR3 spells CASRPSSSEQFF. The CDR3 bases are TGTGCCAGCAGGCCCTCTAGCAGCGAGCAGTTCTTC. The chain carries TRBV12-3 or TRBV12-4 and TRBJ2-1; weak D call: TRBD2 (5 bases). Deletions cut 6 bases from V and 10 bases from J, with 13 bases between. The CDR3 runs 12 residues.

The genes are TRBV7-9 and TRBJ1-3, with D possibly being TRBD1 (5 bases). V lost 3 bases and J lost 8, with 23 bases in between. Germline V gene data show CDR1 as SEHNR and CDR2 as FQNEAQ (reference sequence). CDR3 size: 17 residues. For the CDR3, the DNA is TGTGCCAGCAGCTTCGCCTGGGGCGTCGGGTCCAGGGACACCATATATTTT. It translates to CASSFAWGVGSRDTIYF.

V and J are TRBV19 and TRBJ1-1; 12 bases are shared with TRBD1. The trim removed 3 bases at V and 5 bases at J, leaving 7 bases unmatched. Germline V gene data show CDR1 as LNHDA and CDR2 as SQIVND (reference sequence). This CDR3 has 16 amino acids. CDR3 residues: CASSMRGQGARTEAFF. In DNA form, the CDR3 reads TGTGCCAGTAGTATGAGGGGACAGGGGGCGAGGACTGAAGCTTTCTTT.

This chain joins TRBV19 and TRBJ2-3; a weak D match, TRBD1 (6 bases). V gave up 1 base and J gave up 5 bases, with 16 bases separating them. Per germline, CDR1 LNHDA and CDR2 SQIVND (reference sequence). The CDR3 covers 16 residues. As DNA, the CDR3 is TGTGCCAGTAGTATAGCTCGGGACACTGCCGGAGATACGCAGTATTTT. Its translation is CASSIARDTAGDTQYF.

Here the CDR3 reads CASSLQEGSPLHF. DNA for the CDR3: TGTGCCAGCAGCCTGCAGGAAGGTTCACCCCTCCACTTT. The chain employs TRBV14 and TRBJ1-6; no clear D gene. Per the germline V gene, CDR1 is SGHDN and CDR2 is FVKESK. There are 13 residues in the CDR3. V was clipped by 4 bases and J by 9 bases, with 10 bases between them.

The chain joins TRBV18 to TRBJ2-3, with D possibly matching TRBD2 (5 bases). CDR1 and CDR2 from the germline V gene are KGHSH and LQKENI. This CDR3 spans 15 amino acids. The V end was cut by 3 bases, the J end by 1 base, with 11 bases between. The DNA of the CDR3 is TGTGCCAGCTCACCTAGCGTTCGGGGCACAGATACGCAGTATTTT. This codes for CASSPSVRGTDTQYF.

This clone occurred once. The chain uses TRBV5-1 and TRBJ2-3; tentatively, D is TRBD2 (6 bases). Germline lookup yields CDR1 SGHRS and CDR2 YFSETQ. The CDR3 has 17 amino acids. Trimming cost V 2 bases and J 2 bases, with 18 bases left between them. The CDR3 reads CASSLGGTPRTTDTQYF. CDR3 in DNA: TGCGCCAGCAGCTTAGGAGGGACCCCGAGGACCACAGATACGCAGTATTTT.

The V and J genes are TRBV2 and TRBJ1-1; TRBD1 agrees at 7 bases. J gave up 0 bases and V 9 bases, and 1 base lay outside the gene matches. The CDR3 consists of 12 residues. Looked up from germline, CDR1 is SNHLY and CDR2 is FYNNEI. The CDR3 here is CARGQMNTEAFF. CDR3 coding DNA: TGTGCCAGGGGACAGATGAACACTGAAGCTTTCTTT.

This sequence joins TRBV6-5 and TRBJ1-2, with 8 nucleotides matching TRBD1. The CDR3 is 15 amino acids. Germline V CDR1 and CDR2: MNHEY, SVGAGI. Unmatched junction bases numbered 7, after V lost 0 bases and J lost 7 bases. The CDR3 DNA is TGTGCCAGCAGTTACTCCGGACAGGGAAGCGGTGGCTACACCTTC. It yields the protein CASSYSGQGSGGYTF.

The V and J genes are TRBV9 and TRBJ1-4; D not resolved. This CDR3 contains 15 residues. Trimming took 0 bases from V and 8 from J, leaving 14 bases between them. Germline V gene data show CDR1 as SGDLS and CDR2 as YYNGEE. CDR3 amino acids: CASSVVGNLGEKLFF. In DNA, the CDR3 is TGTGCCAGCAGCGTAGTCGGGAACCTGGGGGAAAAACTGTTTTTT.

V is TRBV4-1 and J is TRBJ1-2, with 7 bases aligning to TRBD1. There are 18 residues in the CDR3. Germline lookup yields CDR1 MGHRA and CDR2 YSYEKL. J lost 8 bases, V lost 0 bases, and 18 bases had no gene match. The DNA of the CDR3 is TGCGCCAGCAGCCAAGATGTTGGGACAGCATCCCTTCTGGCGGGCTACACCTTC. This translates into CASSQDVGTASLLAGYTF.

The V call is TRBV5-1, the J call TRBJ2-7; a possible D gene is TRBD1 (6 bases). The V gene lost 0 bases and the J gene lost 1 base, with 17 bases spanning the gap. The germline V gene encodes CDR1 SGHRS and CDR2 YFSETQ. The CDR3 is 17 amino acids. The CDR3 is CASSLALGQGISYEQYF. CDR3 DNA: TGCGCCAGCAGCTTGGCGCTGGGGCAGGGGATTTCCTACGAGCAGTACTTC.

This clone turned up a few times. The chain joins TRBV7-2 to TRBJ1-6, with a possible D match to TRBD1 (5 bases). Trimming removed 5 bases at V and 14 bases at J, with 13 bases between. This CDR3 is 12 amino acids long. Germline CDR1 reads SGHTA; CDR2 reads FQGNSA. In DNA form, the CDR3 reads TGTGCCAGCAGCCCCGGGGGGGGGACCCTCCACTTT. It codes for CASSPGGGTLHF.

V usage is TRBV7-3 and J usage is TRBJ2-3; TRBD2 is a possible D gene (5 bases). V was clipped by 1 base and J by 2 bases, with 7 bases between them. Germline V gene sequence: CDR1 SGHTA, CDR2 FQGTGA. This CDR3 is built from 14 residues. CDR3 coding DNA: TGTGCCAGCAGCTTAAGAGGGAACACAGATACGCAGTATTTT. This encodes CASSLRGNTDTQYF.

This chain connects TRBV21-1 to TRBJ2-4; TRBD1 reflects the table's D call only, with no check against the DNA. TRBV21-1 is listed as a pseudogene. The CDR3 is 13 residues long. In nucleotides, the CDR3 is TGTGCCAGCAGATCGCAGGGGGAGACCATTCAGTACTTC. Protein product: CASRSQGETIQYF.

This clone was recorded once. This rearrangement joins TRBV5-1 to TRBJ1-2; D not certain. Deletions cut 3 bases from V and 4 bases from J, with 16 bases between. Germline V gene sequence: CDR1 SGHRS, CDR2 YFSETQ. This CDR3 spans 15 amino acids. CDR3 residues: CASSSKDSGAYGYTF. The CDR3 DNA reads TGCGCCAGCAGCTCGAAGGACTCCGGAGCCTATGGCTACACCTTC. Full variable domain (missing parts from reference TRBV5-1 and TRBJ1-2): KAGVTQTPRYLIKTRGQQVTLSCSPISGHRSVSWYQQTPGQGLQFLFEYFSETQRNKGNFPGRFSGRQFSNSRSEMNVSTLELGDSALYLCASSSKDSGAYGYTFGSGTRLTVV.

The CDR3 region is CASSYAGGAGELFF. The CDR3 DNA reads as TGTGCCAGCAGTTACGCAGGGGGCGCCGGGGAGCTGTTTTTT. This chain connects TRBV6-2 or TRBV6-3 to TRBJ2-2; 8 bases align to TRBD1. The V segment lost 2 bases and the J segment 6 bases; nucleotides outside the gene matches: 2. The CDR3 spans 14 residues. CDR1 MNHEY and CDR2 SVGEGT come from the germline V gene.

The chain links TRBV7-3 to TRBJ2-2, with 9 nucleotides matching TRBD2. V lost 5 bases to trimming and J lost 6 bases; unmatched junction nucleotides: 7. Germline assignment: CDR1 SGHTA and CDR2 FQGTGA. This CDR3 has 15 residues. This CDR3 is CASSAGLAGAGELFF. The CDR3 bases are TGTGCCAGCAGCGCGGGACTAGCCGGGGCCGGGGAGCTGTTTTTT. The full variable domain, rest sourced from reference TRBV7-3 and TRBJ2-2, is GAGVSQTPSNKVTEKGKYVELRCDPISGHTALYWYRQSLGQGPEFLIYFQGTGAADDSGLPNDRFFAVRPEGSVSTLKIQRTERGDSAVYLCASSAGLAGAGELFFGEGSRLTVL.

The chain joins TRBV10-3 to TRBJ2-1; the match to TRBD2 covers 13 bases. CDR3 length equals 15 residues. The junction had 5 bases not matched to a gene; V was cut back by 3 bases and J by 9 bases. Looked up from germline, CDR1 is ENHRY and CDR2 is SYGVKD. The CDR3 spells CAISETSGRVSEQFF. CDR3 in DNA: TGTGCCATCAGTGAAACTAGCGGGAGGGTCAGTGAGCAGTTCTTC.

The chain couples TRBV20-1 to TRBJ2-1; no clear D gene. The CDR3 is made up of 13 amino acids. V gave up 3 bases and J gave up 5 bases, with 11 bases separating them. CDR1 is DFQATT and CDR2 is SNEGSKA in the germline V gene (reference sequence). The CDR3 loop is CSASTPAHNEQFF. For the CDR3, the DNA is TGCAGTGCTAGTACCCCTGCGCACAATGAGCAGTTCTTC.

This clone has only a few counts. The chain employs TRBV30 and TRBJ1-6; 7 nucleotides align to TRBD1. The V gene end was trimmed by 3 bases and the J gene end by 7 bases; junction bases not matched to a gene: 12. In germline, CDR1 is GTSNPN, CDR2 SVGIG (reference sequence). This CDR3 region has 16 residues. CDR3 nucleotides: TGTGCCTGGAGCGCTCGAGGGACAGCTAAGAATTCACCCCTCCACTTT. It encodes CAWSARGTAKNSPLHF.

The CDR3 loop is CASSSGSSGNTIYF. The CDR3, as DNA: TGCGCCAGCAGTAGTGGGAGCTCTGGAAACACCATATATTTT. This chain uses TRBV5-1 with TRBJ1-3, with D hard to call. V dropped 5 bases and J dropped 0 bases, with 9 bases sitting between them. CDR1 is SGHRS and CDR2 is YFSETQ in the germline V gene. The length of the CDR3 is 14 residues. The whole variable domain, filled in from reference TRBV5-1 and TRBJ1-3, reads KAGVTQTPRYLIKTRGQQVTLSCSPISGHRSVSWYQQTPGQGLQFLFEYFSETQRNKGNFPGRFSGRQFSNSRSEMNVSTLELGDSALYLCASSSGSSGNTIYFGEGSWLTVV.

The V gene is TRBV2, the J gene TRBJ2-1; 12 nucleotides agree with TRBD2. CDR3 length: 19 amino acids. V lost 6 bases and J lost 8; bases outside the gene matches: 20. CDR1 is SNHLY, CDR2 FYNNEI, per germline. This CDR3 is CASRGAPLVTSGRTDEQFF. As DNA, the CDR3 is TGTGCCAGCAGAGGAGCCCCTCTAGTGACTAGCGGGAGAACTGATGAGCAGTTCTTC.